The clone carrying this T cell receptor (beta chain) was detected ten times or more. The antigen remains undetermined. This CDR3 region has 15 residues. V lost 5 bases, J lost 0 bases, and 3 bases stayed unmatched. Germline V lookup: CDR1 SEHNR, CDR2 FQNEAQ (reference sequence). Diagnoses were established using clinical symptoms, serum thyroxine and TRAb, thyroid ultrasound and orbital computed tomography. The sample belongs to a study of T cells in Graves' hyperthyroidism and ophthalmopathy. Study observations and caveats: Also found in blood were most expanded thyroid clonotypes above 0.001.

Amplification of TCR beta CDR3 regions was performed using RNA transcripts as template. Researchers ran a first-round RT-PCR on the TCR CDR3 using the HTBI primer set. TCRdb processed the multiplex PCR reads anew with MiXCR; each CDR3 protein has one entry. This table has 300,000 to 400,000 distinct CDR3 sequences, under 25% appearing once. The receptor comes from a woman aged 50 to 60 with Graves' hyperthyroidism. This chain joins TRBV7-9 and TRBJ1-1; 10 bases map to TRBD1. The sequencing input was blood. The DNA for the CDR3 is TGTGCCAGCAGCAGGGACAGGGGAATGAACACTGAAGCTTTCTTT. Translation: CASSRDRGMNTEAFF. Combining the CDR3 with reference TRBV7-9 and TRBJ1-1 gives the whole variable domain DTGVSQNPRHKITKRGQNVTFRCDPISEHNRLYWYRQTLGQGPEFLTYFQNEAQLEKSRLLSDRFSAERPKGSFSTLEIQRTEQGDSAMYLCASSRDRGMNTEAFFGQGTRLTVV.